What follows describes a single TCR beta chain. Amplification used 52 TRBV primers and 13 TRBJ primers. Method: immunoSEQ multiplex PCR; TCRdb's copy keeps in-frame clones and lacks some. The sample lists about 5,800 clones, about four fifths seen once, with just over 30% in the top ten. The data derive from a study of regulatory T cells. Patients aged 2 to 39 years had fewer naive T cells. Input material: CD8+ T cells sorted from blood. The TCR comes from a child between 10 and 17 years old with CD3G deficiency.

The CDR3 DNA reads TGTGCCAGCGGTCAGTCTTACGAGCAGTACTTC. It is translated as CASGQSYEQYF. The genes are TRBV27 and TRBJ2-7; D uncertain. The CDR3 contains 11 residues. Trimming shortened V by 8 bases and J by 4 bases, and 9 bases separated the two germline ends. The germline gives CDR1 MNHEY, CDR2 SMNVEV (reference sequence).